One and the same sample provided the 27 T cell receptor beta chains below, sequenced in a study of cytotoxic CD8 clonotypes in ibrutinib-treated CLL. The assay was immunoSEQ multiplex PCR, and TCRdb's table has in-frame clones only and misses some. The table lists roughly 250,000 clones, 70% of them singletons. Sequenced here: PBMCs, sampled after 24 months of ibrutinib treatment. The receptor source for this set is a human donor with chronic lymphocytic leukemia.

This clone has only a few counts. This chain joins TRBV19 and TRBJ2-7; TRBD2 matches 9 bases. The CDR3 spans 16 residues. From germline, CDR1 is LNHDA and CDR2 SQIVND (reference sequence). The trim removed 4 bases at V and 0 bases at J, leaving 7 bases unmatched. In DNA, the CDR3 is TGTGCCAGTAGTAATAGCGGGGGAATTAGCTCCTACGAGCAGTACTTC. The encoded protein is CASSNSGGISSYEQYF.

This chain links TRBV29-1 with TRBJ2-5; D is uncertain. The CDR3 contains 13 residues. Per germline, CDR1 SQVTM and CDR2 ANQGSEA. V shed 3 bases and J shed 2 bases, with 10 bases lying between them. The CDR3 here is CSVDIYRQETQYF. Written as DNA, the CDR3 is TGCAGCGTTGATATCTACCGTCAAGAGACCCAGTACTTC.

J is TRBJ1-1 and V is TRBV28; D is uncertain. Germline CDR1 and CDR2: MDHEN and SYDVKM. The CDR3 length is 12 residues. With 6 bases removed from V and 8 bases from J, the gap between germline ends came to 13 bases. CDR3 protein: CASRDSVSEAFF. CDR3 bases: TGTGCCAGCAGGGATTCGGTTTCCGAAGCTTTCTTT.

The J gene is TRBJ2-2, the V gene TRBV18; 11 positions match TRBD1. CDR3 length: 15 amino acids. The ends lost 5 bases at V and 3 bases at J; junction bases unmatched: 2. CDR1 is KGHSH, CDR2 LQKENI, per germline. CDR3 DNA sequence: TGTGCCAGCTCATCGGGACAGGGGGACACCGGGGAGCTGTTTTTT. This codes for CASSSGQGDTGELFF.

J is TRBJ2-7 and V is TRBV9, with 9 nucleotides matching TRBD1. Germline-derived CDR1 and CDR2 are SGDLS and YYNGEE. With 0 bases clipped from V and 3 bases from J, the junction kept 4 bases outside the gene matches. The CDR3 is 15 amino acids. The CDR3 region has the DNA TGTGCCAGCAGCGTAGCGGGACAGGGACACTACGAGCAGTACTTC. This gives the protein CASSVAGQGHYEQYF.

The chain employs TRBV6-5 and TRBJ2-1; 7 nucleotides match TRBD1. The length of the CDR3 is 13 residues. In germline, CDR1 is MNHEY, CDR2 SVGAGI. J was trimmed by 6 bases and V by 5 bases; bases with no gene match: 4. In DNA form, the CDR3 reads TGTGCCAGCAGTGAGGGGGCGCGCAATGAGCAGTTCTTC. This codes for CASSEGARNEQFF.

The J gene is TRBJ2-7, the V gene TRBV4-1; D gene uncertain. V was clipped by 0 bases and J by 3 bases, with 9 bases between them. This CDR3 is built from 14 residues. Germline V CDR1 and CDR2: MGHRA, YSYEKL. CDR3 nucleotides: TGCGCCAGCAGCCAAGATTGGCAAGACTACGAGCAGTACTTC. This gives the protein CASSQDWQDYEQYF.

This clone appeared a few times. The chain carries TRBV6-1 and TRBJ1-2; D call uncertain. Trimming left V 2 bases short and J 13 bases short, with 8 bases between. The CDR3 consists of 10 residues. CDR1 is MNHNS, CDR2 SASEGT, per germline. CDR3 DNA sequence: TGTGCCAGCAGTGAACTAGAGGTCACCTTC. This codes for CASSELEVTF.

V is TRBV6-5 and J is TRBJ2-5; D is possibly TRBD1 (6 bases). CDR1 is MNHEY and CDR2 is SVGAGI in the germline V gene. The CDR3 runs 13 residues. The V end lost 4 bases, the J end lost 5 bases, and 11 bases lay between the germline ends. The CDR3 loop reads CASSSGAGETQYF. DNA of the CDR3: TGTGCCAGCAGTTCAGGGGCAGGGGAGACCCAGTACTTC.

The chain couples TRBV5-1 to TRBJ1-4; D might be TRBD1 (5 bases). Germline assignment: CDR1 SGHRS and CDR2 YFSETQ. The V end was cut by 2 bases, the J end by 6 bases, with 8 bases between. The CDR3 is made up of 13 amino acids. Here the CDR3 reads CASSFIGDEKLFF. As DNA, the CDR3 is TGCGCCAGCAGCTTTATAGGGGATGAAAAACTGTTTTTT.

V is TRBV9 and J is TRBJ1-2; D is unresolved. CDR1 and CDR2 from the germline V gene are SGDLS and YYNGEE. Trimming took off 5 bases at V and 8 bases at J, with 10 bases between the two ends. The CDR3 consists of 11 residues. The CDR3 DNA follows: TGTGCCAGCAGTGCTACCCGCGGCTACACCTTC. The encoded protein is CASSATRGYTF.

The chain links TRBV6-4 to TRBJ2-6; no firm D call. This CDR3 contains 17 residues. Trimming left V 4 bases short and J 1 base short, with 14 bases between. Germline V gene data show CDR1 as MRHNA and CDR2 as SNTAGT. The CDR3 region is CASSGGPLVSGANVLTF. The CDR3 DNA sequence: TGTGCCAGCAGTGGTGGACCCCTAGTTTCTGGGGCCAACGTCCTGACTTTC.

The chain joins TRBV6-5 to TRBJ1-1; the D gene is possibly TRBD1 (6 bases). Germline V lookup: CDR1 MNHEY, CDR2 SVGAGI. The CDR3 has 14 residues. V was clipped by 6 bases and J by 5 bases, with 16 bases between them. Written as DNA, the CDR3 is TGTGCCAGCAGCGCCGGGGGCAGTCATACTGAAGCTTTCTTT. Protein sequence: CASSAGGSHTEAFF.

The rearrangement links TRBV7-9 to TRBJ1-2; 7 bases agree with TRBD1. CDR1 and CDR2 from the germline V gene are SEHNR and FQNEAQ (reference sequence). The CDR3 covers 16 residues. With 6 bases clipped from V and 3 bases from J, the junction kept 13 bases outside the gene matches. The CDR3 DNA is TGTGCCAGCAGGTGGAGGGGGCTGGAGGGCTACTATGGCTACACCTTC. Protein product: CASRWRGLEGYYGYTF.

The rearrangement uses TRBV9 and TRBJ1-1; TRBD1 is a possible D gene (5 bases). This CDR3 comprises 15 residues. V was clipped by 0 bases and J by 3 bases, with 12 bases between them. Looked up from germline, CDR1 is SGDLS and CDR2 is YYNGEE. Written as DNA, the CDR3 is TGTGCCAGCAGCGTAGTTTGGGACTGGGACACTGAAGCTTTCTTT. It encodes CASSVVWDWDTEAFF.

This clone was recorded once. The CDR3 DNA sequence: TGCGCCAGCAGCTTGGGGGCTACCTTTTCGGGAGAAAAACTGTTTTTT. This codes for CASSLGATFSGEKLFF. V usage is TRBV5-1 and J usage is TRBJ1-4, with D unresolved. The germline gives CDR1 SGHRS, CDR2 YFSETQ. CDR3 length equals 16 residues. Trimming shortened V by 0 bases and J by 8 bases, and 17 bases separated the two germline ends.

The chain is built from TRBV7-2 and TRBJ1-5; TRBD1 matches at 7 bases. The CDR3 runs to 16 residues. Germline-derived CDR1 and CDR2 are SGHTA and FQGNSA. Losses at the gene ends were 5 bases for V and 1 base for J; bases not matched to a gene: 8. This chain's CDR3 is CASSENYRGSNQPQHF. CDR3 DNA: TGTGCCAGCAGCGAGAACTACAGGGGAAGCAATCAGCCCCAGCATTTT.

This chain joins TRBV6-5 and TRBJ2-1; perhaps TRBD2 as D (6 bases). Germline V gene lookup returns CDR1 MNHEY and CDR2 SVGAGI. The ends were cut back, 8 bases at V and 8 bases at J, with 10 bases in the middle. The CDR3 loop spans 11 amino acids. This chain's CDR3 is CASGGNHEQFF. CDR3 nucleotides: TGTGCCAGCGGCGGGAACCATGAGCAGTTCTTC.

The V and J genes are TRBV5-1 and TRBJ2-5; maybe TRBD2 (6 bases). CDR3 length: 14 amino acids. Trimming pared 0 bases from V and 5 bases from J, leaving 11 bases between. Looked up from germline, CDR1 is SGHRS and CDR2 is YFSETQ. In DNA, the CDR3 is TGCGCCAGCAGCTTGGCGGGGGTCGCGGAGACCCAGTACTTC. It codes for CASSLAGVAETQYF.

The chain links TRBV6-5 to TRBJ2-3, with 9 bases lining up with TRBD2. Germline-derived CDR1 and CDR2 are MNHEY and SVGAGI. The CDR3 length is 15 residues. The CDR3 nucleotides read TGTGCGAGCGGGGCTAGCGGGGCACGAGGAGATACGCAGTATTTT. Translation gives CASGASGARGDTQYF.

This clone was seen a few times. The CDR3 region is CASSVGQQETQYF. DNA for the CDR3: TGTGCCAGCAGTGTCGGACAGCAAGAGACCCAGTACTTC. The chain employs TRBV28 and TRBJ2-5; possible D gene TRBD1, 6 bases. Deletions cut 5 bases from V and 2 bases from J, with 9 bases between. CDR3 length: 13 amino acids. Germline assignment: CDR1 MDHEN and CDR2 SYDVKM.

This clone showed up just a few times. This rearrangement joins TRBV6-1 to TRBJ2-7; 11 bases align to TRBD2. The CDR3 is made up of 15 amino acids. J was trimmed by 4 bases and V by 5 bases; bases with no gene match: 7. The germline gives CDR1 MNHNS, CDR2 SASEGT. CDR3 nucleotide sequence: TGTGCCAGCAGTCTACTAGCGGGGGTTGAGTACGAGCAGTACTTC. Encoded protein: CASSLLAGVEYEQYF.

Many counts were recorded for this clone. The rearrangement uses TRBV29-1 and TRBJ1-4, with D maybe TRBD1 (6 bases). Germline assignment: CDR1 SQVTM and CDR2 ANQGSEA. The ends were cut back, 4 bases at V and 7 bases at J, with 13 bases in the middle. CDR3 length equals 13 residues. The CDR3 protein is CSVGGGKAEKLFF. The CDR3 DNA is TGCAGCGTTGGAGGGGGGAAAGCTGAAAAACTGTTTTTT.

Only a few counts were recorded for this clone. The gene calls are TRBV30 and TRBJ1-1; TRBD1 is a possible D gene (5 bases). Germline values: CDR1 GTSNPN, CDR2 SVGIG (reference sequence). This CDR3 comprises 14 residues. V was pared by 0 bases and J by 5 bases, with 13 bases between. The CDR3 reads CAWSVNRGLTEAFF. CDR3 bases: TGTGCCTGGAGTGTGAACCGGGGGTTGACTGAAGCTTTCTTT.

The chain couples TRBV9 to TRBJ2-1; tentative D call: TRBD2 (5 bases). Trimming shortened V by 0 bases and J by 4 bases, and 8 bases separated the two germline ends. The CDR3 runs to 14 residues. Germline assignment: CDR1 SGDLS and CDR2 YYNGEE. CDR3 in DNA: TGTGCCAGCAGCGTAGAGTCGGGATACAATGAGCAGTTCTTC. Translated: CASSVESGYNEQFF.

The rearrangement joins TRBV14 to TRBJ1-4; D uncertain. The V gene lost 4 bases and the J gene lost 4 bases, with 10 bases spanning the gap. The CDR3 runs to 14 residues. In germline, CDR1 is SGHDN, CDR2 FVKESK. The CDR3 loop is CASSPEVHNEKLFF. The CDR3 bases are TGTGCCAGCAGCCCGGAGGTGCATAATGAAAAACTGTTTTTT.

J is TRBJ2-3 and V is TRBV10-2, with 9 positions matching TRBD2. The CDR3 contains 14 residues. V was pared by 8 bases and J by 2 bases, with 5 bases of the junction left unmatched. CDR1 is WSHSY and CDR2 is SAAADI in the germline V gene. The CDR3 spells CASVAGVSTDTQYF. As DNA, the CDR3 is TGCGCCAGCGTAGCGGGAGTGTCCACAGATACGCAGTATTTT.